This TCR beta chain originates from a study of T-cell reconstitution after alpha-beta-depleted transplantation in children. Broader study findings: There were some patients whose high TCRbeta diversity at day 60 came from surviving recipient T cells and thymic progenitors. Several hundred graft clones that had expanded were reportedly the source of alpha-beta T cells about two months after transplant.

TCRbeta library construction was performed incorporating unique molecular identifiers. TCRdb itself ran the PCR reads through MiXCR, one entry per CDR3 protein. Of 100,000 to 120,000 distinct CDR3 sequences listed, around 6.4% are singletons. In this sample, this clonotype turned up many times. Its antigen is undetermined. This CDR3 has 15 residues. CDR1 is MDHEN and CDR2 is SYDVKM in the germline V gene. V shed 3 bases and J shed 6 bases, with 16 bases lying between them. The chain links TRBV28 to TRBJ2-3; TRBD2 might be the D (5 bases). This sequence was found in a male patient aged 2 to 9 who had a stem cell transplant for acute lymphoblastic leukemia, so the T cells may come from the graft donor. The material was PBMCs, mostly from graft donor cells, obtained 360 days after TCRalphabeta/CD19-depleted stem cell transplant. The CDR3: CASSLRALTGDTQYF. The CDR3 nucleotides read TGTGCCAGCAGTTTGAGGGCACTAACGGGGGATACGCAGTATTTT.